This entry lists 30 T cell receptor beta chains sequenced from one sample in a study of T cell changes during pregnancy in multiple sclerosis. Generated by immunoSEQ multiplex PCR, the TCRdb table keeps only in-frame clones and is missing some. The data show fewer than 40,000 clones, 75% to 90% seen once. Sample: CD8+ T cells from peripheral blood mononuclear cells, taken in the second trimester of pregnancy. These receptors all come from a female donor with multiple sclerosis, enrolled in a pregnancy study.

The chain recombines TRBV5-8 with TRBJ1-1; D is uncertain. CDR3 length: 13 amino acids. Germline assignment: CDR1 SGHTS and CDR2 YDEGEE. V dropped 4 bases and J dropped 1 base, with 8 bases sitting between them. The CDR3 sequence is CASSPAANTEAFF. The DNA of the CDR3 is TGTGCCAGCAGCCCGGCGGCGAACACTGAAGCTTTCTTT.

V and J are TRBV6-1 and TRBJ2-7, with D possibly TRBD2 on 6 matching bases. The CDR3 length is 19 residues. Trimming removed 3 bases at V and 2 bases at J, with 26 bases between. Germline lookup yields CDR1 MNHNS and CDR2 SASEGT. In nucleotides, the CDR3 is TGTGCCAGCAGTGATCCCCGACTAGATAACCTTTTGGCACCCTACGAGCAGTACTTC. This gives the protein CASSDPRLDNLLAPYEQYF.

The chain carries TRBV7-9 and TRBJ2-1; D is perhaps TRBD1 (8 bases). V shed 5 bases and J shed 14 bases, with 19 bases lying between them. The CDR3 is 13 residues long. CDR1 SEHNR and CDR2 FQNEAQ come from the germline V gene (reference sequence). The CDR3 here is CASSPTPQGGKFF. DNA of the CDR3: TGTGCCAGCAGCCCCACCCCACAGGGGGGGAAGTTCTTC. The full variable domain, its missing parts supplied by reference TRBV7-9 and TRBJ2-1, is DTGVSQNPRHKITKRGQNVTFRCDPISEHNRLYWYRQTLGQGPEFLTYFQNEAQLEKSRLLSDRFSAERPKGSFSTLEIQRTEQGDSAMYLCASSPTPQGGKFFGPGTRLTVL.

By proportion, this clone is medium-sized. The V and J genes are TRBV23-1 and TRBJ2-7, with no clear D. TRBV23-1 is given ORF status, its function remaining uncertain. V was pared by 6 bases and J by 3 bases, with 6 bases between. The CDR3 is 11 amino acids. CDR3 sequence reads: CASSLGYEQYF. CDR3 coding DNA: TGCGCCAGCAGCCTCGGCTACGAGCAGTACTTC.

V is TRBV6-5 and J is TRBJ1-2; D gene ambiguous. The CDR3 totals 16 residues. The germline gives CDR1 MNHEY, CDR2 SVGAGI. V was pared by 0 bases and J by 2 bases, with 13 bases between. The CDR3: CASSYSRSSYNYGYTF. The CDR3 bases are TGTGCCAGCAGTTACTCGAGGTCCTCGTACAACTATGGCTACACCTTC.

V and J are TRBV5-1 and TRBJ2-3; D is uncertain. Trimming shortened V by 3 bases and J by 2 bases, and 10 bases separated the two germline ends. Germline assignment: CDR1 SGHRS and CDR2 YFSETQ. This CDR3 region has 14 residues. CDR3 nucleotides: TGCGCCAGCAGCTACACTCGGGTCACAGATACGCAGTATTTT. Protein: CASSYTRVTDTQYF.

The rearrangement uses TRBV9 and TRBJ2-2; D remains unclear. Trimming cost V 4 bases and J 6 bases, with 7 bases left between them. Germline V gene data show CDR1 as SGDLS and CDR2 as YYNGEE. The CDR3 length is 12 residues. The CDR3 nucleotides read TGTGCCAGCAGCCTCCCTCCCGGGGAGCTGTTTTTT. Its translation: CASSLPPGELFF.

The chain recombines TRBV15 with TRBJ1-5, with D possibly TRBD1 on 6 matching bases. Trimming stripped 1 base from V and 7 bases from J, with 14 bases between. The CDR3 is made up of 15 amino acids. From germline, CDR1 is LNHNV and CDR2 YYDKDF (reference sequence). The CDR3 is CATSRGTAAKQPQHF. The CDR3 nucleotides read TGTGCCACCAGCAGAGGGACAGCAGCCAAACAGCCCCAGCATTTT.

The gene calls are TRBV11-2 and TRBJ1-5; a weak D match, TRBD1 (5 bases). V lost 1 base, J lost 2 bases, and 9 bases lay in between. CDR1 and CDR2 (germline): SGHAT, FQNNGV. The CDR3 loop spans 15 amino acids. The CDR3 loop is CASSLGPGGNQPQHF. The CDR3 nucleotides are TGTGCCAGCAGCTTAGGTCCGGGGGGCAATCAGCCCCAGCATTTT.

The chain links TRBV5-5 to TRBJ2-7, with unresolved D. Trimming pared 0 bases from V and 6 bases from J, leaving 7 bases between. The CDR3 length is 12 residues. From germline, CDR1 is SGHKS and CDR2 YYEKEE (reference sequence). Here the CDR3 DNA reads TGTGCCAGCAGCTTGGGTTCGAGCGAGCAGTACTTC. Translating it yields CASSLGSSEQYF.

The chain's CDR3 is CASTRSGGAGEQFF. The CDR3 bases are TGTGCCAGCACCCGTAGCGGGGGGGCAGGTGAGCAGTTCTTC. V gene TRBV9 combines with J gene TRBJ2-1, with 11 bases that match TRBD2. This CDR3 has 14 residues. Trimming cost V 6 bases and J 9 bases; bases outside gene matches: 8. CDR1 is SGDLS and CDR2 is YYNGEE in the germline V gene.

This clone was observed a handful of times. V gene TRBV7-9 combines with J gene TRBJ2-1; the match to TRBD2 covers 14 bases. This CDR3 is built from 17 residues. Germline CDR1 and CDR2: SEHNR and FQNEAQ (reference sequence). The V and J ends lost 4 bases and 7 bases, in that order; junction bases with no gene match: 9. This chain's CDR3 is CASSSETSGRARNEQFF. Written as DNA, the CDR3 is TGTGCCAGCAGCTCCGAGACTAGCGGGAGGGCGAGAAATGAGCAGTTCTTC. Filled out from reference TRBV7-9 and TRBJ2-1, the complete variable domain reads DTGVSQNPRHKITKRGQNVTFRCDPISEHNRLYWYRQTLGQGPEFLTYFQNEAQLEKSRLLSDRFSAERPKGSFSTLEIQRTEQGDSAMYLCASSSETSGRARNEQFFGPGTRLTVL.

The rearrangement links TRBV5-1 to TRBJ2-5, with 12 nucleotides matching TRBD2. The CDR3 contains 18 residues. Per the germline V gene, CDR1 is SGHRS and CDR2 is YFSETQ. The V and J ends lost 0 bases and 7 bases, in that order; junction bases with no gene match: 13. The CDR3 sequence is CASSLASTRLAGVRTQYF. DNA of the CDR3: TGCGCCAGCAGCTTGGCATCTACCCGACTAGCGGGAGTGAGGACCCAGTACTTC. Drawing the rest from reference TRBV5-1 and TRBJ2-5, the complete variable domain is KAGVTQTPRYLIKTRGQQVTLSCSPISGHRSVSWYQQTPGQGLQFLFEYFSETQRNKGNFPGRFSGRQFSNSRSEMNVSTLELGDSALYLCASSLASTRLAGVRTQYFGPGTRLLVL.

By its share, this clone is medium-sized. This chain connects TRBV28 to TRBJ1-2; D unresolved. CDR1 MDHEN and CDR2 SYDVKM come from the germline V gene. Between the trimmed V and J ends, which lost 6 bases and 6 bases, there was a span of 23 bases. The CDR3 covers 16 residues. CDR3 in amino acids: CASSLSPHGEGNGYTF. The CDR3 DNA is TGTGCCAGCAGCCTGTCCCCTCACGGGGAAGGAAATGGCTACACCTTC.

The gene calls are TRBV2 and TRBJ1-4; 7 bases match TRBD1. The J segment lost 8 bases and the V segment lost 6 bases, leaving 15 bases of the junction unmatched. Germline-derived CDR1 and CDR2 are SNHLY and FYNNEI. This CDR3 has 16 residues. This CDR3 reads CASSMPKGGAWEKLFF. In DNA, the CDR3 is TGTGCCAGCAGCATGCCTAAAGGGGGCGCATGGGAAAAACTGTTTTTT.

The chain carries TRBV6-1 and TRBJ2-1; 10 nucleotides agree with TRBD2. This CDR3 comprises 14 residues. From germline, CDR1 is MNHNS and CDR2 SASEGT. V was pared by 8 bases and J by 9 bases, with 10 bases of the junction left unmatched. The CDR3 reads CASERSGGATEQFF. The CDR3 DNA reads TGTGCCAGCGAAAGGAGCGGGGGGGCCACTGAGCAGTTCTTC.

This rearrangement joins TRBV27 to TRBJ2-1; 7 nucleotides agree with TRBD1. This CDR3 is built from 14 residues. With V trimmed by 6 bases and J by 5 bases, 7 bases remained unmatched. Germline V lookup: CDR1 MNHEY, CDR2 SMNVEV (reference sequence). CDR3 bases: TGTGCCAGCAGATTCGTGGGACAGAACAATGAGCAGTTCTTC. Protein sequence: CASRFVGQNNEQFF.

The rearrangement joins TRBV9 to TRBJ2-5, with D perhaps TRBD2 (5 bases). V was shortened by 0 bases and J by 5 bases, with 14 bases between the two germline ends. From germline, CDR1 is SGDLS and CDR2 YYNGEE. The CDR3 has 15 amino acids. CDR3 DNA: TGTGCCAGCAGCGTAGGAGGCAATTCGGGGGAGACCCAGTACTTC. It codes for CASSVGGNSGETQYF.

This chain joins TRBV7-9 and TRBJ1-2; tentatively, D is TRBD1 (5 bases). CDR3 length: 15 residues. CDR1 SEHNR and CDR2 FQNEAQ come from the germline V gene (reference sequence). V lost 1 base and J 0 bases, leaving 9 bases between the germline ends. The CDR3 nucleotides read TGTGCCAGCAGCTTAGGAGACAGTCCTAACTATGGCTACACCTTC. Translation: CASSLGDSPNYGYTF.

The chain combines TRBV9 with TRBJ2-3, with D perhaps TRBD1 (6 bases). The ends were cut back, 3 bases at V and 6 bases at J, with 14 bases in the middle. Germline V lookup: CDR1 SGDLS, CDR2 YYNGEE. This CDR3 comprises 14 residues. The CDR3 DNA is TGTGCCAGCAGCGACCAGGGGTTCATGGATACGCAGTATTTT. This encodes CASSDQGFMDTQYF.

The gene calls are TRBV5-5 and TRBJ2-7; D remains ambiguous. The CDR3 is 17 amino acids. V was cut by 0 bases and J by 0 bases, with 16 bases left in between. Germline V gives CDR1 SGHKS, CDR2 YYEKEE (reference sequence). The CDR3: CASSLDGSGRISYEQYF. DNA for the CDR3: TGTGCCAGCAGCTTGGACGGGTCCGGCAGAATCTCCTACGAGCAGTACTTC.

The rearrangement links TRBV5-5 to TRBJ2-7, with D perhaps matching TRBD1 (6 bases). CDR1 SGHKS and CDR2 YYEKEE come from the germline V gene (reference sequence). The CDR3 is made up of 16 amino acids. The V end was cut by 0 bases, the J end by 2 bases, with 15 bases between. The CDR3 reads CASSLGVQGSAYEQYF. CDR3 bases: TGTGCCAGCAGCTTGGGAGTACAGGGTTCGGCCTACGAGCAGTACTTC.

This chain connects TRBV7-9 to TRBJ2-1, with 12 bases matching TRBD1. Germline lookup yields CDR1 SEHNR and CDR2 FQNEAQ (reference sequence). Losses at the gene ends were 6 bases for V and 5 bases for J; bases not matched to a gene: 2. The CDR3 runs 14 residues. The CDR3 DNA reads TGTGCCAGCAGGGGGACAGGGGGCCACAATGAGCAGTTCTTC. Amino acid sequence: CASRGTGGHNEQFF.

The gene calls are TRBV5-1 and TRBJ1-1; no definite D call. V gave up 0 bases and J gave up 0 bases, with 6 bases separating them. The CDR3 runs to 14 residues. Germline CDR1 reads SGHRS; CDR2 reads YFSETQ. The CDR3 DNA reads as TGCGCCAGCAGCTTGGTGGGCCTGAACACTGAAGCTTTCTTT. Its protein product is CASSLVGLNTEAFF.

The genes are TRBV30 and TRBJ2-1; 9 nucleotides match TRBD1. The germline CDR1 and CDR2 sequences are GTSNPN and SVGIG (reference sequence). With 3 bases clipped from V and 4 bases from J, the junction kept 7 bases outside the gene matches. There are 15 residues in the CDR3. CDR3 protein: CAWSHRGRTYNEQFF. In DNA, the CDR3 is TGTGCCTGGAGCCACAGGGGGCGGACATACAATGAGCAGTTCTTC.

The chain employs TRBV7-9 and TRBJ2-5; 8 bases match TRBD2. The length of the CDR3 is 12 residues. From germline, CDR1 is SEHNR and CDR2 FQNEAQ (reference sequence). With V trimmed by 7 bases and J by 4 bases, 2 bases remained unmatched. The CDR3 region has the DNA TGTGCCAGCACGGGGGGGGTAGAGACCCAGTACTTC. It is translated as CASTGGVETQYF.

The genes are TRBV7-9 and TRBJ2-3; 9 bases are shared with TRBD1. CDR3 length: 16 amino acids. Germline V gene data show CDR1 as SEHNR and CDR2 as FQNEAQ (reference sequence). V trimming: 4 bases; J trimming: 5 bases; junction bases outside the gene matches: 10. This CDR3 reads CASSSRTGAERDTQYF. The CDR3 nucleotides are TGTGCCAGCAGCTCCAGGACAGGGGCGGAGCGAGATACGCAGTATTTT.

This rearrangement joins TRBV11-2 to TRBJ2-7; 12 bases map to TRBD2. Germline values: CDR1 SGHAT, CDR2 FQNNGV. V was clipped by 3 bases and J by 1 base; unmatched bases: 4. The CDR3 runs 16 residues. CDR3 loop: CASSLLAGGSSYEQYF. The CDR3, as DNA: TGTGCCAGCAGCTTGCTAGCGGGAGGGAGTTCCTACGAGCAGTACTTC.

The chain joins TRBV9 to TRBJ2-2; 10 bases agree with TRBD1. This CDR3 is built from 15 residues. J lost 6 bases, V lost 3 bases, and 5 bases had no gene match. Per the germline V gene, CDR1 is SGDLS and CDR2 is YYNGEE. CDR3 sequence (DNA): TGTGCCAGCAGCGGGGACAGGGGAAGACCCGGGGAGCTGTTTTTT. It codes for CASSGDRGRPGELFF.

The chain has TRBV7-9 and TRBJ2-1; TRBD2 matches at 12 bases. With 6 bases clipped from V and 8 bases from J, the junction kept 8 bases outside the gene matches. Germline CDR1 and CDR2: SEHNR and FQNEAQ (reference sequence). The CDR3 covers 15 residues. CDR3 loop: CASSSTSGSLDEQFF. The CDR3 nucleotides are TGTGCCAGCAGTTCGACTAGCGGGAGTTTGGATGAGCAGTTCTTC.